This TCR beta chain was observed in a study of shared clonotypes between healthy human individuals. The V gene lost 2 bases and the J gene lost 6 bases, with 9 bases spanning the gap. CDR3 size: 13 residues. Germline V lookup: CDR1 SGHAT, CDR2 FQNNGV. The run depth of the assay was deep. Method: immunoSEQ multiplex PCR; TCRdb's copy keeps in-frame clones and lacks some. The data contain 1.6 million or so clones, approximately 96% of them singletons. The sequence was obtained from a young man in good health. The chain employs TRBV11-2 and TRBJ2-3; D gene ambiguous. Specimen: naive CD4+ T cells sorted from blood. The subset here: CD45RA+ positively selected. The DNA for the CDR3 is TGTGCCAGCAGCTTAACCTCACTTGATACGCAGTATTTT. This codes for CASSLTSLDTQYF.